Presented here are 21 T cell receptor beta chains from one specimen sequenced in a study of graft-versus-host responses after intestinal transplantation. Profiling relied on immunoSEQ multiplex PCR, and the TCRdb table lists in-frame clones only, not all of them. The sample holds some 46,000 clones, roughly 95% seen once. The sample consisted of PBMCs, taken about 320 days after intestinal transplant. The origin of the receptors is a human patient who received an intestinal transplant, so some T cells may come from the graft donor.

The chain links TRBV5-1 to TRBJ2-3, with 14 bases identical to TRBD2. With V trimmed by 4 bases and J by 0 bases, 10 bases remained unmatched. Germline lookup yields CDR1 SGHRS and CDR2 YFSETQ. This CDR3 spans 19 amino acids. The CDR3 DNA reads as TGCGCCAGCAGCGCGGGACTAGCGGGAGTCCCTCTTAGCACAGATACGCAGTATTTT. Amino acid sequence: CASSAGLAGVPLSTDTQYF. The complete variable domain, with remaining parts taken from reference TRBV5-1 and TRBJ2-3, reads KAGVTQTPRYLIKTRGQQVTLSCSPISGHRSVSWYQQTPGQGLQFLFEYFSETQRNKGNFPGRFSGRQFSNSRSEMNVSTLELGDSALYLCASSAGLAGVPLSTDTQYFGPGTRLTVL.

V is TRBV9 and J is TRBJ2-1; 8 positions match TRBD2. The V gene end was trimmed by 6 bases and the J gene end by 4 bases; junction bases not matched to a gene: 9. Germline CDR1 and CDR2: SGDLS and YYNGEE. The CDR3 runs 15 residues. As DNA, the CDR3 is TGTGCCAGCACGGGGAGCGGGGGCCAATACAATGAGCAGTTCTTC. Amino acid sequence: CASTGSGGQYNEQFF.

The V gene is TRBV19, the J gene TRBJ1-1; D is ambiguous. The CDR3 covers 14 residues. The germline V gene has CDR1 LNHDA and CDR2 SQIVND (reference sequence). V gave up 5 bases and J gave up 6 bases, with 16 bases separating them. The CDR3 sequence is CASSSLTYDAEAFF. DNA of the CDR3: TGTGCCAGTAGTTCACTAACATACGACGCTGAAGCTTTCTTT.

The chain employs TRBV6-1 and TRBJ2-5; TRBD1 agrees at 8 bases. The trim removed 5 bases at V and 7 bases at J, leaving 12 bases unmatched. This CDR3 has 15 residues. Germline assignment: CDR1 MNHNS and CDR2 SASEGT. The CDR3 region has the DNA TGTGCCAGCAGTTCGTATCAGGGGGCGCGGGGGACCCAGTACTTC. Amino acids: CASSSYQGARGTQYF.

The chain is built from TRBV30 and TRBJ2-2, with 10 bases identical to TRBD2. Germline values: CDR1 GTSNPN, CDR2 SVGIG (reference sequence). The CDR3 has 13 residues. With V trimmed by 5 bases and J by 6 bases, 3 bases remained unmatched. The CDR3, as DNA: TGTGCCTGGGAGCGGGAGGGCCCCGGGGAGCTGTTTTTT. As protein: CAWEREGPGELFF.

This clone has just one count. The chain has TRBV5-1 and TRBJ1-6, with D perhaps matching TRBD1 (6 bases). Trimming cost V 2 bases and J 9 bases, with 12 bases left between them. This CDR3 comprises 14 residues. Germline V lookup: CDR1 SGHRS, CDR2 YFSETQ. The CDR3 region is CASSFGGLVSPLHF. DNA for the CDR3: TGCGCCAGCAGCTTTGGGGGGCTAGTTTCACCCCTCCACTTT.

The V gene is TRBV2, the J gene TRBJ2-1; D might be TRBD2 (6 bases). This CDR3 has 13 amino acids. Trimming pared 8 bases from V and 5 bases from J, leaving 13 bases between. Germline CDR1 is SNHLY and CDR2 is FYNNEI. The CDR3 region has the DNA TGTGCCAGCTTCAGGGACTCAAACAATGAGCAGTTCTTC. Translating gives CASFRDSNNEQFF.

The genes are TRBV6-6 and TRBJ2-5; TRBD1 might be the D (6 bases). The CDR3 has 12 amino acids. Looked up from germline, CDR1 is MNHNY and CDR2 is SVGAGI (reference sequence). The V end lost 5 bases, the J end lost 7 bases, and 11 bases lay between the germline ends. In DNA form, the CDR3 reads TGTGCCAGCAGTCACCAACAGGGGACCCAGTACTTC. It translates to CASSHQQGTQYF.

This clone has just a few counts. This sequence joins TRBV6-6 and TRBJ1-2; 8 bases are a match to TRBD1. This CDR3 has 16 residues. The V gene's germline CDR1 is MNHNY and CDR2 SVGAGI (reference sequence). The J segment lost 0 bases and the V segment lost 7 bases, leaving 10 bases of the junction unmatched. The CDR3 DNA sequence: TGTGCCAGCACAACCATCAGGGGGCGGACTAACTATGGCTACACCTTC. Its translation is CASTTIRGRTNYGYTF.

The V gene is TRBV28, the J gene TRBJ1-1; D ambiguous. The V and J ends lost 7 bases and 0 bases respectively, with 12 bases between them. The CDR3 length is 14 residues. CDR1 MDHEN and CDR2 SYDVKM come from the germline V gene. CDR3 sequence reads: CASNLPQLNTEAFF. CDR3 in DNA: TGTGCCAGCAACCTCCCCCAACTGAACACTGAAGCTTTCTTT.

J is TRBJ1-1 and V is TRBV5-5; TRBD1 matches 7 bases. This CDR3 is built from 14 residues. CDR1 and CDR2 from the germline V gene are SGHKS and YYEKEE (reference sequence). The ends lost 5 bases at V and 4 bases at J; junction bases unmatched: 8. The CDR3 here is CASSFQAGGTEAFF. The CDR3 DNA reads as TGTGCCAGCAGTTTCCAGGCAGGGGGCACTGAAGCTTTCTTT. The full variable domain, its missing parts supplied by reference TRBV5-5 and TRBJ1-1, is DAGVTQSPTHLIKTRGQQVTLRCSPISGHKSVSWYQQVLGQGPQFIFQYYEKEERGRGNFPDRFSARQFPNYSSELNVNALLLGDSALYLCASSFQAGGTEAFFGQGTRLTVV.

The CDR3 DNA sequence: TGTGCCAGCAGGGGATTGGACAGGCCGGGCTATGGCTACACCTTC. Translating gives CASRGLDRPGYGYTF. V and J are TRBV6-5 and TRBJ1-2; 7 bases align to TRBD1. Germline V gene data show CDR1 as MNHEY and CDR2 as SVGAGI. Trimming cost V 6 bases and J 4 bases; bases outside gene matches: 11. The CDR3 has 15 amino acids.

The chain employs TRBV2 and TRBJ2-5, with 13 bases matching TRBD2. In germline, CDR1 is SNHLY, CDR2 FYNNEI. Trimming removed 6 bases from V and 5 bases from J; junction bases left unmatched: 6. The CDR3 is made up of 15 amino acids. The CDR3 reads CASSRTSGSEETQYF. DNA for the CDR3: TGTGCCAGCAGCCGGACTAGCGGGAGTGAGGAGACCCAGTACTTC.

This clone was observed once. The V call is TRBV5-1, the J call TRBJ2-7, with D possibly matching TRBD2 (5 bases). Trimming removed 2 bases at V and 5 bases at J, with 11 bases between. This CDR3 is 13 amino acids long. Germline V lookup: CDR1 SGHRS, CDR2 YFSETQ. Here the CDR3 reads CASSFLAVHEQYF. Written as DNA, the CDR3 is TGCGCCAGCAGCTTTCTAGCAGTCCACGAGCAGTACTTC.

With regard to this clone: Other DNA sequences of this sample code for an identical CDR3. CDR3 nucleotide sequence: TGTGCCAGCAGCTTAAAGAGGGGGTCGGGGCAGGGACACCCCTATGGCTACACCTTC. It encodes CASSLKRGSGQGHPYGYTF. The chain recombines TRBV7-9 with TRBJ1-2; tentative D call: TRBD1 (6 bases). The CDR3 has 19 amino acids. Germline values: CDR1 SEHNR, CDR2 FQNEAQ (reference sequence). V lost 2 bases and J 4 bases, leaving 26 bases between the germline ends.

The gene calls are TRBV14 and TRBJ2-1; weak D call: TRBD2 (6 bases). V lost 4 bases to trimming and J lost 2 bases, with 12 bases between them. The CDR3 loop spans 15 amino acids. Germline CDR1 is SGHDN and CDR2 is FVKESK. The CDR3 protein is CASSLGGATYNEQFF. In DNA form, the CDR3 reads TGTGCCAGCAGCCTGGGCGGGGCAACCTACAATGAGCAGTTCTTC.

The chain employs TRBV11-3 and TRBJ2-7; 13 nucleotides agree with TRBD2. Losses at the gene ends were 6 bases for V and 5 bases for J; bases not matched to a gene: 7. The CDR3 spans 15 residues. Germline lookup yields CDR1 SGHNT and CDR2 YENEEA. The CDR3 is CASRGRTSGSNEQYF. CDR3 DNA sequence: TGTGCCAGCAGGGGTCGGACTAGCGGGAGCAACGAGCAGTACTTC.

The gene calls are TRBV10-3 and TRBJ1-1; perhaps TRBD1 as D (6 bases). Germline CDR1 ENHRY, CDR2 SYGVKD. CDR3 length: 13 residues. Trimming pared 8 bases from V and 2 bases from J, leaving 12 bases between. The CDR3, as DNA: TGTGCCATCGGAGGGGGGCACAACACTGAAGCTTTCTTT. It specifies CAIGGGHNTEAFF.

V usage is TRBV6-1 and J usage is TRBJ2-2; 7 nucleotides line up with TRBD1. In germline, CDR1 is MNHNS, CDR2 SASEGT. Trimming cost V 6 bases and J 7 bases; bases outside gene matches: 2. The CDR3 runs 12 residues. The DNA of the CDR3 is TGTGCCAGCAGGACAGGGATCGGGGAGCTGTTTTTT. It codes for CASRTGIGELFF.

The CDR3 region has the DNA TGTGCCAGCAGCATCGCCGGGACTTGGAACACCGGGGAGCTGTTTTTT. Protein sequence: CASSIAGTWNTGELFF. This chain links TRBV9 with TRBJ2-2, with D tentatively TRBD2 (6 bases). V shed 4 bases and J shed 1 base, with 14 bases lying between them. Germline CDR1 reads SGDLS; CDR2 reads YYNGEE. The CDR3 has 16 residues. Filled out from reference TRBV9 and TRBJ2-2, the complete variable domain reads DSGVTQTPKHLITATGQRVTLRCSPRSGDLSVYWYQQSLDQGLQFLIQYYNGEERAKGNILERFSAQQFPDLHSELNLSSLELGDSALYFCASSIAGTWNTGELFFGEGSRLTVL.

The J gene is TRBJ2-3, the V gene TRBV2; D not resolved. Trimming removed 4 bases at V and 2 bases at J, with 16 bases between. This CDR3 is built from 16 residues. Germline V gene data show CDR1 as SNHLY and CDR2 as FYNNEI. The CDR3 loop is CASSVRSASSTDTQYF. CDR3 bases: TGTGCCAGCAGTGTTAGAAGCGCCTCCTCCACAGATACGCAGTATTTT.